Below, one T cell receptor beta chain is given with its context. This sample was included in a study of long-term antiretroviral therapy in people with HIV. Each HIV-infected participant was given treatment in the United States. Germline V CDR1 and CDR2: MNHNY, SVGAGI (reference sequence). The CDR3 has 14 amino acids. With V trimmed by 9 bases and J by 5 bases, 11 bases remained unmatched. Sequencing relied on immunoSEQ assay v3.0, run at survey level. Data came from immunoSEQ multiplex PCR; TCRdb stores just in-frame clones and leaves some out. The repertoire holds 25,000 to 35,000 clones, with almost 97% as singletons.

The chain joins TRBV6-6 to TRBJ2-5, with 8 nucleotides matching TRBD2. This specimen was unsorted PBMCs, taken 6.9 years after starting antiretroviral therapy. This receptor was identified in a man aged 25 to 40 with HIV. CDR3 protein: CASKPGGFWETQYF. The CDR3 coding sequence is TGTGCCAGTAAACCGGGGGGGTTCTGGGAGACCCAGTACTTC.